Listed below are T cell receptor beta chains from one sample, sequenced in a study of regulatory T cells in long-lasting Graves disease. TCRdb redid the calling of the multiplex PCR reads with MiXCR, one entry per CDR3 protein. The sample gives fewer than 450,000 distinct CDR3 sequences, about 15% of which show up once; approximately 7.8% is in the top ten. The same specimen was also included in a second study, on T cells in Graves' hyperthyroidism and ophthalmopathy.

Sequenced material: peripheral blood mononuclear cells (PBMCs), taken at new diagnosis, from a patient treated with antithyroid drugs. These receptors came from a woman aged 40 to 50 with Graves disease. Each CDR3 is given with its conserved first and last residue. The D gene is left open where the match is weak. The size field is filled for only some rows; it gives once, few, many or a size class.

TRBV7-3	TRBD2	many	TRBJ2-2	CASSLGLAGVNTGELFF	TGTGCCAGCAGCTTAGGCCTAGCGGGAGTGAACACCGGGGAGCTGTTTTTT
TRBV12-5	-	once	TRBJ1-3	CASGSGEGNTIYF	TGTGCTAGTGGTTCCGGGGAGGGAAACACCATATATTTT
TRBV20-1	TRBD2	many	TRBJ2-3	CSARDRTASGRRAYF	TGCAGTGCTAGAGATCGGACGGCTAGCGGGAGGAGGGCGTATTTT
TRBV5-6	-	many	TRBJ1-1	CASSLHGMQNTEAFF	TGTGCCAGCAGCTTGCACGGAATGCAGAACACTGAAGCTTTCTTT
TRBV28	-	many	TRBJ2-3	CASSLGDSTDTQYF	TGTGCCAGCAGTTTAGGGGACAGCACAGATACGCAGTATTTT
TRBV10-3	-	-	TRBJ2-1	CAISRVNEQFF	TGTGCCATCAGTCGGGTTAATGAGCAGTTCTTC
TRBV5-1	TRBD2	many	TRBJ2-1	CASSLDFGTTSGRADEQFF	TGCGCCAGCAGCTTGGACTTCGGCACTACTAGCGGGAGGGCCGATGAGCAGTTCTTC
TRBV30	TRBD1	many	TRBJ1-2	CAWSRTGNYGYTF	TGTGCCTGGAGCCGGACAGGGAACTATGGCTACACCTTC
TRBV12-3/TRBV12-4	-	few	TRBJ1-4	CASSGGRGVEKLFF	TGTGCCAGCAGTGGGGGCAGGGGAGTTGAAAAACTGTTTTTT
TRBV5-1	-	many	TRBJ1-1	CASSLLVGTTEAFF	TGCGCCAGCAGCTTGCTGGTTGGGACCACTGAAGCTTTCTTT
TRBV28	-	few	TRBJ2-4	CASIQGGNIQYF	TGTGCCAGCATTCAGGGGGGAAACATTCAGTACTTC
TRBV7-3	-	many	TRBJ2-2	CASSLNGNTGELFF	TGTGCCAGCAGCTTAAATGGGAACACCGGGGAGCTGTTTTTT
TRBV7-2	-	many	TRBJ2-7	CASSLGGGVEQYF	TGTGCCAGCAGCTTAGGGGGTGGGGTAGAGCAGTACTTC
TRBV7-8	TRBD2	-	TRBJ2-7	CASSDGSGSAYEQYF	TGTGCCAGCAGCGACGGTAGCGGGAGTGCCTACGAGCAGTACTTC
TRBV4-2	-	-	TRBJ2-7	CASSQPGSGSYEQYF	TGTGCCAGCAGCCAACCCGGTTCGGGCAGCTACGAGCAGTACTTC
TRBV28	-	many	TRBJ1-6	CASGDVSFQNSPLHF	TGTGCCAGCGGGGACGTGTCCTTCCAAAATTCACCCCTCCACTTT
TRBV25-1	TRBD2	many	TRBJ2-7	CASSRQIAGEQYF	TGTGCCAGCAGTCGCCAGATAGCGGGCGAGCAGTACTTC
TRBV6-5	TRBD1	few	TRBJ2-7	CASSYLQGPSYEQYF	TGTGCCAGCAGTTATCTACAGGGGCCGAGCTACGAGCAGTACTTC
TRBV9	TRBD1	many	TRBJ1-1	CASSVATGQVREAFF	TGTGCCAGCAGCGTAGCAACTGGACAGGTGCGTGAAGCTTTCTTT
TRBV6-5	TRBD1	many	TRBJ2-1	CASSYNPFGQGLYNEQFF	TGTGCCAGCAGTTACAATCCCTTCGGACAGGGGTTGTACAATGAGCAGTTCTTC
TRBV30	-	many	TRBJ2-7	CAWSVVRFYEQYF	TGTGCCTGGAGTGTAGTTAGGTTCTACGAGCAGTACTTC
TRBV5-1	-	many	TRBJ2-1	CASSTGVLDEQFF	TGCGCCAGCAGCACGGGGGTATTGGATGAGCAGTTCTTC
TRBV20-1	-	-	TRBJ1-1	CSASMEDTEAFF	TGCAGTGCTAGCATGGAGGACACTGAAGCTTTCTTT
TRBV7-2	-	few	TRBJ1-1	CASSLFRGNSMNTEAFF	TGTGCCAGCAGCTTATTCAGGGGAAACTCTATGAACACTGAAGCTTTCTTT
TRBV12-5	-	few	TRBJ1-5	CASGLLQGSNQPQHF	TGTGCTAGTGGTTTGTTACAGGGTAGCAATCAGCCCCAGCATTTT
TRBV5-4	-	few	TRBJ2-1	CASSEEVRLAYNEQFF	TGTGCCAGCAGCGAGGAGGTGAGACTGGCCTACAATGAGCAGTTCTTC
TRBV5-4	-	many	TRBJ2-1	CASSPRQSSYNEQFF	TGTGCCAGCAGCCCTAGACAGAGCTCCTACAATGAGCAGTTCTTC
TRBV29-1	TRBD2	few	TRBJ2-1	CSVEDPTSVAGGLNNEQFF	TGCAGCGTTGAAGATCCGACAAGTGTTGCGGGAGGACTAAACAATGAGCAGTTCTTC
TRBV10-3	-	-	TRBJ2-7	CAIGAKAPYGQYF	TGTGCCATCGGCGCTAAGGCCCCCTACGGGCAGTACTTC
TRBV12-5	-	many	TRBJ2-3	CASGPLQKADTQYF	TGTGCTAGTGGTCCCCTCCAAAAAGCAGATACGCAGTATTTT
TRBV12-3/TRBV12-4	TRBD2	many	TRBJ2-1	CASSQREAEGEQFF	TGTGCCAGCAGTCAGCGGGAGGCCGAGGGTGAGCAGTTCTTC
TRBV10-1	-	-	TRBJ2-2	CASSEKWDITGELFF	TGCGCCAGCAGTGAGAAGTGGGATATCACCGGGGAGCTGTTTTTT
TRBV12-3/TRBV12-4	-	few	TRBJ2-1	CASSNASAAYNEQFF	TGTGCCAGCAGTAATGCTAGCGCCGCCTACAATGAGCAGTTCTTC
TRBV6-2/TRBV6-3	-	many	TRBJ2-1	CASSYSGPWGYNEQFF	TGTGCCAGCAGTTACTCGGGCCCCTGGGGTTACAATGAGCAGTTCTTC
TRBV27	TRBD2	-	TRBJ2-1	CASSLWYPGLAGSDEQFF	TGTGCCAGCAGCTTATGGTATCCGGGACTAGCGGGATCTGATGAGCAGTTCTTC
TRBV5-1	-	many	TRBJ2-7	CASRSSRDNYEQYF	TGCGCCAGCAGATCCTCCCGCGACAACTACGAGCAGTACTTC
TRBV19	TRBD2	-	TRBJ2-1	CASSTQLAGNSYEQFF	TGTGCCAGTAGTACCCAACTAGCGGGGAATAGTTATGAGCAGTTCTTC
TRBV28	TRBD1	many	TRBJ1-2	CASSPRDRSTSNYGYTF	TGTGCCAGCAGCCCTCGGGACAGGTCGACTAGTAACTATGGCTACACCTTC
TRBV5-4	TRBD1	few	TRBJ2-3	CASSLGKKGARTDTQYF	TGTGCCAGCAGCTTGGGGAAAAAGGGGGCCCGCACAGATACGCAGTATTTT
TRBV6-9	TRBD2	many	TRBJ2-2	CASSYSPSGSAGELFF	TGTGCCAGCAGTTACTCCCCTAGCGGGAGTGCCGGGGAGCTGTTTTTT
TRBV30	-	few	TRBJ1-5	CACLWGARGQPQHF	TGTGCCTGCCTATGGGGTGCTCGGGGTCAGCCCCAGCATTTT
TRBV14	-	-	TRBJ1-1	CASSPPVVGRRGDTEAFF	TGTGCCAGCAGCCCCCCGGTGGTCGGGCGGAGGGGTGACACTGAAGCTTTCTTT
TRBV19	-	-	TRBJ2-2	CASSADPRSNRELFF	TGTGCCAGTAGTGCCGACCCTCGCTCGAACAGGGAGCTGTTTTTT
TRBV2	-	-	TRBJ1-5	CASSPLGVSAQHF	TGTGCCAGCTCCCCCCTGGGCGTCTCGGCCCAGCATTTT
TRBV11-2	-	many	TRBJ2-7	CASSWDPQGEQYF	TGTGCCAGCAGCTGGGACCCTCAAGGGGAGCAGTACTTC
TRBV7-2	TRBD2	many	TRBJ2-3	CASSSQLAGTDTQYF	TGTGCCAGCAGCTCCCAACTAGCGGGCACAGATACGCAGTATTTT